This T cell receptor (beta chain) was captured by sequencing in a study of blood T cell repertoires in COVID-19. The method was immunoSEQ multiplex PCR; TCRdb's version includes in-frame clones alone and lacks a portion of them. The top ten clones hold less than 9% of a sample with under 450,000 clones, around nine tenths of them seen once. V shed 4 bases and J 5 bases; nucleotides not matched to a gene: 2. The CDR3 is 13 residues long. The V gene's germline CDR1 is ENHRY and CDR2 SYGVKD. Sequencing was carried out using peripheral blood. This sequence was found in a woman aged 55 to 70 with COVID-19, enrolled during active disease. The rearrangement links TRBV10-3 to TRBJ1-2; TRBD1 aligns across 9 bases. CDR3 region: CAISAGQGYGYTF. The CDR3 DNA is TGTGCCATCAGTGCCGGACAGGGGTATGGCTACACCTTC.